The TCR beta chain under discussion was sequenced for a study of regulatory T cells in long-lasting Graves disease. The CDR3 length is 14 residues. Germline CDR1 is GTSNPN and CDR2 is SVGIG (reference sequence). With 0 bases removed from V and 2 bases from J, the gap between germline ends came to 10 bases. Arm-PCR of CDR3 regions and iRepertoire HTBI primers were the basis on which TCR beta libraries were built. TCRdb re-called the multiplex PCR reads with MiXCR, one entry per CDR3 protein. The repertoire consists of 400,000 to 500,000 distinct CDR3 sequences, with roughly 15% occurring once and the leading ten covering roughly 10%. Time point meaning: newly diagnosed GD, antithyroid drugs for less than 3 months. Making the TCR library involved RNA that had been extracted from PBMCs. The same data also contributed to another study, on T cells in Graves' hyperthyroidism and ophthalmopathy. That paper notes: Patients were aged 18 to 65, had disease duration under 2 months, and had newly diagnosed hyperthyroidism. With a median lead of 6.5 months before onset, the model predicted ophthalmopathy.

The sequences come from peripheral blood mononuclear cells (PBMCs), collected at new diagnosis, from a patient treated with antithyroid drugs. The TCR was taken from a woman younger than 45 with Graves disease. This rearrangement joins TRBV30 to TRBJ1-2; D not certain. In DNA form, the CDR3 reads TGTGCCTGGAGTGTGGCAGGCATAAACTATGGCTACACCTTC. This encodes CAWSVAGINYGYTF.